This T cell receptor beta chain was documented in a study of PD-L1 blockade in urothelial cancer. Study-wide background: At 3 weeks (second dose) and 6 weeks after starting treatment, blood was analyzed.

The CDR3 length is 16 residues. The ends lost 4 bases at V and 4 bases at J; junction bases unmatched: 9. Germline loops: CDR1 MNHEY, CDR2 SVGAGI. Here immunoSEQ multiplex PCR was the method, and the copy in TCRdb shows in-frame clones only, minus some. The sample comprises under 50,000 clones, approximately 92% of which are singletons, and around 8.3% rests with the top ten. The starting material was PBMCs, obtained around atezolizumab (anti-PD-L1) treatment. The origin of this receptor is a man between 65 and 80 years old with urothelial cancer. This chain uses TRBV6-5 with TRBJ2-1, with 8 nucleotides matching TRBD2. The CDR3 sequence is CASSSPGLGVYNEQFF. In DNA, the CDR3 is TGTGCCAGCAGTTCGCCGGGACTAGGGGTATACAATGAGCAGTTCTTC.